These 8 T cell receptor beta chains were sequenced from one sample in a study of T cell responses to AZD1222 COVID-19 vaccine. The repertoire was sequenced with immunoSEQ multiplex PCR; TCRdb's copy has only in-frame clones and lacks some. Among fewer than 120,000 clones listed, 88% were seen once. The specimen comprised peripheral blood, sampled on day 0 of AZD1222 vaccination. These TCRs come from an adult in good health.

This chain's CDR3 is CASSYSGATEAFF. The CDR3 nucleotides are TGTGCCAGCAGTTACTCGGGTGCCACTGAAGCTTTCTTT. The chain couples TRBV6-5 to TRBJ1-1; D remains unclear. Germline V gene data show CDR1 as MNHEY and CDR2 as SVGAGI. The CDR3 is made up of 13 amino acids. Trimming cost V 0 bases and J 4 bases, with 6 bases left between them.

The rearrangement links TRBV19 to TRBJ1-5; D is undetermined. Germline V CDR1 and CDR2: LNHDA, SQIVND (reference sequence). Between the trimmed V and J ends, which lost 5 bases and 4 bases, there was a span of 15 bases. The CDR3 contains 15 residues. This CDR3 reads CASSPSGRLNQPQHF. The CDR3 bases are TGTGCCAGTAGTCCGTCGGGCAGGCTAAATCAGCCCCAGCATTTT.

The chain combines TRBV11-2 with TRBJ2-7; the match to TRBD2 covers 10 bases. The trim removed 5 bases at V and 6 bases at J, leaving 22 bases unmatched. Germline loops: CDR1 SGHAT, CDR2 FQNNGV. The CDR3 has 19 amino acids. The CDR3 here is CASSPGATSGLPISSEQYF. In DNA form, the CDR3 reads TGTGCCAGCAGCCCCGGGGCGACTAGCGGGCTCCCCATCTCGTCCGAGCAGTACTTC.

The rearrangement links TRBV19 to TRBJ1-2; D unclear. V lost 3 bases and J 2 bases, leaving 16 bases between the germline ends. CDR1 is LNHDA and CDR2 is SQIVND in the germline V gene (reference sequence). This CDR3 comprises 16 residues. The CDR3 bases are TGTGCCAGTAGTATGTTCCCCGGGGAACAAAACTATGGCTACACCTTC. It codes for CASSMFPGEQNYGYTF.

V and J are TRBV7-9 and TRBJ1-5; D gene uncertain. Trimming took off 7 bases at V and 6 bases at J, with 13 bases between the two ends. CDR3 length: 13 residues. In germline, CDR1 is SEHNR, CDR2 FQNEAQ (reference sequence). The CDR3 coding sequence is TGTGCCAGCAAGGCCAGGCCCCTTCAGCCCCAGCATTTT. The encoded protein is CASKARPLQPQHF.

The chain recombines TRBV25-1 with TRBJ1-4; no definite D call. The CDR3 consists of 18 residues. V was pared by 1 base and J by 8 bases, with 23 bases between. From germline, CDR1 is MGHDK and CDR2 SYGVNS. The CDR3 sequence: CASSELALGKSLEEKLFF. Here the CDR3 DNA reads TGTGCCAGCAGTGAATTAGCCTTAGGAAAGTCCCTCGAGGAAAAACTGTTTTTT.

The chain couples TRBV7-9 to TRBJ2-1; 10 bases agree with TRBD2. Per the germline V gene, CDR1 is SEHNR and CDR2 is FQNEAQ (reference sequence). V gave up 1 base and J gave up 6 bases; unmatched junction bases: 3. The CDR3 spans 15 residues. CDR3 sequence (DNA): TGTGCCAGCAGCTTAGGGGCTAGCGGGAGCAATGAGCAGTTCTTC. The encoded protein is CASSLGASGSNEQFF.

The chain employs TRBV6-5 and TRBJ1-4, with a possible D match to TRBD1 (5 bases). The germline V gene has CDR1 MNHEY and CDR2 SVGAGI. There are 14 residues in the CDR3. V lost 0 bases to trimming and J lost 8 bases, with 10 bases between them. The CDR3 protein is CASSYSSGGEKLFF. Here the CDR3 DNA reads TGTGCCAGCAGTTACTCCTCGGGGGGAGAAAAACTGTTTTTT.